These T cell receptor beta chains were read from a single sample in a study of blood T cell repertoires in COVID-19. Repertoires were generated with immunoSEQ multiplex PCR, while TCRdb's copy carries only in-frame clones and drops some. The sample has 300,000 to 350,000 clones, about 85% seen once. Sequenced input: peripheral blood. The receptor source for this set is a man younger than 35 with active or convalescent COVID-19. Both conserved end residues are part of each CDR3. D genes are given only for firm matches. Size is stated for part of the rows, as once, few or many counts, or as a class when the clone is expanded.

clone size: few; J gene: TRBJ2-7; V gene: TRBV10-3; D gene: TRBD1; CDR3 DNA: TGTGCCATCAGTGGGGACAGGGGATCCTACGAGCAGTACTTC; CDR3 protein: CAISGDRGSYEQYF
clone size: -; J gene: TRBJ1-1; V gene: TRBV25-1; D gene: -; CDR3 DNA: TGTGCCAGCAGTGAACTCCAGTACACTGAAGCTTTCTTT; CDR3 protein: CASSELQYTEAFF
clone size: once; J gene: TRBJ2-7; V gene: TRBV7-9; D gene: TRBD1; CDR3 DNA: TGTGCCAGCAGCCCGAGCGACAGGGAGAGTGGCTACGAGCAGTACTTC; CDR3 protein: CASSPSDRESGYEQYF
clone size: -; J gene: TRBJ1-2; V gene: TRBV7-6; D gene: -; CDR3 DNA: TGTGCCAGCACCTCAGGGTACTATGGCTACACCTTC; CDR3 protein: CASTSGYYGYTF
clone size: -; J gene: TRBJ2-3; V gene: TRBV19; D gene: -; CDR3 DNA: TGTGCCAGTAGTATCTCCGCGGGGCTCACAGATACGCAGTATTTT; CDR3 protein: CASSISAGLTDTQYF
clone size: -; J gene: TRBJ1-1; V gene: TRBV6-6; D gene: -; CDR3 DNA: TGTGCCAGCAGTTCCCCGGCTGAAGCTTTCTTT; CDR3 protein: CASSSPAEAFF
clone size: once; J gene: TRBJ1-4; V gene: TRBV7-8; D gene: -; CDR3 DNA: TGTGCCAGCAGTCATCAACGGACTAATGAAAAACTGTTTTTT; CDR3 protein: CASSHQRTNEKLFF
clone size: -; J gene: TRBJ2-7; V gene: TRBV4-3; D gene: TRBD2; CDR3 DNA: TGCGCCAGCAGCCAAGTCCTAGGCGGGGGTACCTACGAGCAGTACTTC; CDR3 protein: CASSQVLGGGTYEQYF
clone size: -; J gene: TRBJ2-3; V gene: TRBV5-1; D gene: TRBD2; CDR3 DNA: TGCGCCAGCGGTAGCGGGAGGCTACCAGATACGCAGTATTTT; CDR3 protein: CASGSGRLPDTQYF
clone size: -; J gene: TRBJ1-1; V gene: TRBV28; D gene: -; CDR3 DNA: TGTGCCAGCAGTTTGGGGGGGATCACTGAAGCTTTCTTT; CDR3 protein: CASSLGGITEAFF
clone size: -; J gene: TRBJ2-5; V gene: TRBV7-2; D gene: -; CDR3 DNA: TGTGCCAGCAGTCCTTGGGGGGGGCAGGAGACCCAGTACTTC; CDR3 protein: CASSPWGGQETQYF
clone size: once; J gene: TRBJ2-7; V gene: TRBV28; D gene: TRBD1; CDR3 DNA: TGTGCCACCGATAACTGGACAGGGCACTACGAGCAGTACTTC; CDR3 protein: CATDNWTGHYEQYF
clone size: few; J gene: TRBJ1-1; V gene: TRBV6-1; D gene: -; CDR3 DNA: TGTGCCAGCAGGGAAGGGGCGTTGGCTGAAGCTTTCTTT; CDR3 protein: CASREGALAEAFF
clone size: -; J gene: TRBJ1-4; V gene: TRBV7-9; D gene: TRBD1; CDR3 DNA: TGTGCCAGCAGCACGGACAGGGGTAATGAAAAACTGTTTTTT; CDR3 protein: CASSTDRGNEKLFF
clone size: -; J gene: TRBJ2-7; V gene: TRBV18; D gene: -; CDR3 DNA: TGTGCCAGCTCACCACAGACGGGAGAAAAAACCTACGAGCAGTACTTC; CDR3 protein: CASSPQTGEKTYEQYF
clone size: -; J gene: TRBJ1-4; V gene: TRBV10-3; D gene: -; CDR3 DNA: TGTGCCATCAGTGGCGGGGCCGGAGGGGAAAAACTGTTTTTT; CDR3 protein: CAISGGAGGEKLFF
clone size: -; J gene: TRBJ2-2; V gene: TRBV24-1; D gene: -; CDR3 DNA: TGTGCCACCAGTGATAACAGGCTGAACACCGGGGAGCTGTTTTTT; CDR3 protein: CATSDNRLNTGELFF
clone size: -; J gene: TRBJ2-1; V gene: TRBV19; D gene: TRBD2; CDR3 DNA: TGTGCCAGTAGTATCATGGGACTAACCGACAATGAGCAGTTCTTC; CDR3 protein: CASSIMGLTDNEQFF
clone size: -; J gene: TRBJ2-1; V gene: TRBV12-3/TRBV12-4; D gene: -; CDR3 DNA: TGTGCCAGCAGTTTAATCATCAATGAGCAGTTCTTC; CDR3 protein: CASSLIINEQFF
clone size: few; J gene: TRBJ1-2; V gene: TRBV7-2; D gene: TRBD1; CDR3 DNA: TGTGCCAGCAGCTTAGTGGTGGGTACAGGGGGTTCGTTTGGCTACACCTTC; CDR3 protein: CASSLVVGTGGSFGYTF
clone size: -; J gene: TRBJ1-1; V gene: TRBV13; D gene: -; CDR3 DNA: TGTGCCAGCAGCTTTGGAGGTCTGGGGAACACTGAAGCTTTCTTT; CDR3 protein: CASSFGGLGNTEAFF
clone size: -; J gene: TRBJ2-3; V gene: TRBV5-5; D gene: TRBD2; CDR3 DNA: TGTGCCAGCAGCTTACCAGGACTAGCGGGGACAGTGGATACGCAGTATTTT; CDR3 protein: CASSLPGLAGTVDTQYF
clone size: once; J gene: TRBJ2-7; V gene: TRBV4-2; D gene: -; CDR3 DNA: TGTGCCAGCAGCCAAGAGTGGGAGAACAACTACGAGCAGTACTTC; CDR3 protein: CASSQEWENNYEQYF
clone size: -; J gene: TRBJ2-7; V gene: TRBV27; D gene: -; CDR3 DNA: TGTGCCAGCAGTTTAAGCCCCTCCAACGAGCAGTACTTC; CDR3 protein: CASSLSPSNEQYF
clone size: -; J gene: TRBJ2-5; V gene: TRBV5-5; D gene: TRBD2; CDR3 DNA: TGTGCCAGCAGCAGAACTAGCGGGGGGTCGGAGACCCAGTACTTC; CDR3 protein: CASSRTSGGSETQYF
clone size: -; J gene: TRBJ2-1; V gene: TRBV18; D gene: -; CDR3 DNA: TGTGCCAGCTCAATCAAAAATAGCCCCTACAATGAGCAGTTCTTC; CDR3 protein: CASSIKNSPYNEQFF
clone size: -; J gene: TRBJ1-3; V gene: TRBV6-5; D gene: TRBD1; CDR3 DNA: TGTGCCAGCAGCCGACAGGGGGCGCGAGGAAACACCATATATTTT; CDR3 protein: CASSRQGARGNTIYF
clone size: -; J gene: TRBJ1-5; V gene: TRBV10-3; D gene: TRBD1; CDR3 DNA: TGTGCCATCAAACAGGGGGCGATATATCAGCCCCAGCATTTT; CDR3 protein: CAIKQGAIYQPQHF
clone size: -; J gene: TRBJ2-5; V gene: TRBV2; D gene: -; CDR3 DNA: TGTGCCAGCGGGGGGACAGTACAAGAGACCCAGTACTTC; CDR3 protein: CASGGTVQETQYF
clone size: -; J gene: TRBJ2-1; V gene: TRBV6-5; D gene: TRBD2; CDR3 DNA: TGTGCCAGCAGTTACACTAGCGGGTCACCCGGCAATGAGCAGTTCTTC; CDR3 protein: CASSYTSGSPGNEQFF
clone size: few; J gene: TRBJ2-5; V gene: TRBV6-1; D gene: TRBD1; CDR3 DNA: TGTGCCAGCAGTGCGCGACAGGGGTTCGCGGTAGGCGAGACCCAGTACTTC; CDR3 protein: CASSARQGFAVGETQYF
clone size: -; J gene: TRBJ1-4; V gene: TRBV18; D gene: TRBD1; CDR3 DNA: TGTGCCAGCTCACCCTCGGACAGGGCGACTAATGAAAAACTGTTTTTT; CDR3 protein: CASSPSDRATNEKLFF
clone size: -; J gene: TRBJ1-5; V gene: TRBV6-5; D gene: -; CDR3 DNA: TGTGCCAGCAGTTACAAGGGCGGGAATCAGCCCCAGCATTTT; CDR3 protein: CASSYKGGNQPQHF
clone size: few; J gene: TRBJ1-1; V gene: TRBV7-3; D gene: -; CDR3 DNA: TGTGCCAGCAGCAAACCAGGGTTCCGGGCTTTCTTT; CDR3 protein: CASSKPGFRAFF